Listed below are T cell receptor beta chains from one sample, sequenced in a study of immune cell composition in non-small cell lung cancer. The assay was immunoSEQ multiplex PCR, and TCRdb's table has in-frame clones only and misses some. The table shows roughly 3,500 clones, with about 83% occurring only once. Sequencing used lung tumor tissue. These receptors were collected from a human donor with non-small cell lung cancer. CDR3s include the opening cysteine and the closing phenylalanine or tryptophan. A D gene is named only where the DNA matches it firmly. For some rows the clone size is stated as once, few or many, or as a class when expanded; others skip it.

TRBJ1-5,TRBV19,.,.,CASSSGVGGRGNQPQHF,TGTGCCAGTAGTTCCGGGGTCGGGGGACGCGGCAATCAGCCCCAGCATTTT
TRBJ1-2,TRBV19,.,TRBD1,CASNRGLQGYTF,TGTGCCAGTAACAGGGGGCTGCAAGGCTACACCTTC
TRBJ1-1,TRBV18,.,.,CASSSGGEAFF,TGTGCCAGCTCCAGCGGGGGTGAAGCTTTCTTT
TRBJ1-1,TRBV15,.,.,CATRRQQGESTEAFF,TGTGCCACCAGAAGACAACAGGGTGAAAGCACTGAAGCTTTCTTT
TRBJ2-7,TRBV11-2,few,TRBD1,CASSPPGQGAEQYF,TGTGCCAGCAGCCCCCCCGGACAGGGGGCCGAGCAGTACTTC
TRBJ2-1,TRBV11-3,.,.,CASSSQTSSRQFF,TGTGCCAGCAGCTCTCAGACTAGTTCGCGGCAGTTCTTC
TRBJ1-2,TRBV5-1,.,.,CASTDPPTGGYTF,TGCGCCAGCACGGACCCTCCAACAGGTGGCTACACCTTC
TRBJ1-2,TRBV6-4,.,.,CASSDKILGGRDYGYTF,TGTGCCAGCAGTGACAAGATCTTGGGGGGGCGCGACTATGGCTACACCTTC
TRBJ2-5,TRBV11-2,.,TRBD1,CASSSRQGWETQYF,TGTGCCAGCAGCTCAAGACAGGGCTGGGAGACCCAGTACTTC
TRBJ1-6,TRBV5-1,.,.,CASAWGGQSPLHF,TGCGCCAGCGCCTGGGGAGGGCAATCACCCCTCCACTTT